Listed below are T cell receptor beta chains from one sample, sequenced in a study of long-term antiretroviral therapy in people with HIV. Some clones are missing from TCRdb's copy, which holds only in-frame ones; the method was immunoSEQ multiplex PCR. The repertoire consists of fewer than 20,000 clones, with roughly 80% occurring once and the leading ten covering more than 15%. The specimen was unsorted PBMCs, collected 0.6 years after starting antiretroviral therapy. The receptors shown here come from a woman between 18 and 29 years old with HIV. CDR3s leave out the opening cysteine and the closing phenylalanine or tryptophan.

TRBV2 | ASGTAHPGTEAF
TRBV11-3 | ASSPRTSGNEQF
TRBV6-1 | ASSEWGLAGVYEQY
TRBV7-9 | ASSWTAFFLAGATDTQY
TRBV5-1 | ASSEVPRKEFFTYEQY
TRBV2 | ASGQGPTRGNQPQH
TRBV5-4 | AGQKVGGEQY
TRBV7-9 | ASSHQMGTGRYEQY
TRBV5-1 | ASSDGQGAYTIY
TRBV7-9 | ASSPRSGTGSYGANVLT
TRBV5-1 | ASSIDGPSGRVNTGELF
TRBV28 | ASSLAGRYEQY
TRBV27 | ASSLSGTANTEAF
TRBV9 | ASSQASGFYNEQF
TRBV7-9 | ASSLGMGTEAF
TRBV2 | ASSPTTPGEAF
TRBV7-9 | ASSLDGNQPQH
TRBV6-5 | ASSYSTGLGGYT
TRBV6-1 | ASSEAPGTNYEQY
TRBV7-9 | ASSLGGSNTEAF
TRBV14 | ASSPYSGSTDTQY
TRBV6-1 | ASNRRGDTEAF
TRBV7-9 | AVPRWSRSQSTDTQY
TRBV7-9 | ASSLEDTQY
TRBV7-9 | ASSSQGDEQF
TRBV6-5 | ASSYRDRGETQY
TRBV13 | ASSLNWGTEAF